This T cell receptor beta chain was documented in a study of Ad26.COV2.S vaccination and SARS-CoV-2 variants. General study points: There was reportedly substantial breadth in spike-specific CD8+ and CD4+ T cell responses after vaccination. It is possible that the TCR breadth and depth analyses underestimated the total T cell responses.

To note about this clone: The antigen is undetermined.

Treatment described: roughly 20 received Ad26.COV2.S at low or high dose, single or two shots; about five received placebo; per-sample allocation not given. Specimens were obtained on day 63 following the first vaccine or placebo injection. V lost 2 bases to trimming and J lost 8 bases; unmatched junction nucleotides: 11. CDR3 length: 15 residues. Germline-derived CDR1 and CDR2 are KGHSH and LQKENI. Clones were read by immunoSEQ multiplex PCR, and TCRdb kept only the in-frame ones, dropping some. In the table there are fewer than 500,000 clones, roughly 89% of which are singletons. The receptor was isolated from a person between 18 and 65 years old who received the Ad26.COV2.S COVID-19 vaccine or a placebo. The V gene is TRBV18, the J gene TRBJ1-2, with TRBD1 matching 7 bases. The sample was peripheral blood, taken in a trial of Ad26.COV2.S vaccine versus placebo. CDR3 residues: CASSPSGRGVGGYTF. Written as DNA, the CDR3 is TGTGCCAGCTCACCATCTGGCAGGGGGGTCGGAGGCTACACCTTC. Full variable domain (missing parts from reference TRBV18 and TRBJ1-2): NAGVMQNPRHLVRRRGQEARLRCSPMKGHSHVYWYRQLPEEGLKFMVYLQKENIIDESGMPKERFSAEFPKEGPSILRIQQVVRGDSAAYFCASSPSGRGVGGYTFGSGTRLTVV.